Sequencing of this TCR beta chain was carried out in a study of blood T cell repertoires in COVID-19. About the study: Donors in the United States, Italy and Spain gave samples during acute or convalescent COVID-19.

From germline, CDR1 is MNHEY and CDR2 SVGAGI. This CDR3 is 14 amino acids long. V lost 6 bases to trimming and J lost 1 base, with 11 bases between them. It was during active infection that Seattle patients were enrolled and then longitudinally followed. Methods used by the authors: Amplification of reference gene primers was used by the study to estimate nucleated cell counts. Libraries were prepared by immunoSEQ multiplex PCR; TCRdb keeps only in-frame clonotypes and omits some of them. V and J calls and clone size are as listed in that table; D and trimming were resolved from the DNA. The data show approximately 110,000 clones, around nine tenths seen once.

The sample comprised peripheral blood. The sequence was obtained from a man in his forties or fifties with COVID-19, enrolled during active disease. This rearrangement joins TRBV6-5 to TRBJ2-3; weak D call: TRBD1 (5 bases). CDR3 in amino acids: CASRWTWGTDTQYF. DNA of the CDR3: TGTGCCAGCAGGTGGACATGGGGCACAGATACGCAGTATTTT.